The source of this T cell receptor beta chain is a study of blood T cell repertoires in COVID-19 (dated by TCRdb to the early 2020s). Turning to the overall study: Samples from collaborators originated in the United States, Italy and Spain and spanned both the acute and convalescent phases of COVID-19. The material from the prospective study consisted of cDNA or gDNA derived from T cells, B-cell-depleted T cells, or PBMCs. Deeply sampled blood TCRbeta repertoires from subjects exposed to, actively infected with, or recovered from COVID-19 were included in the dataset. The repertoires were released in a freely available public database meant as a resource for research on the immune response to SARS-CoV-2. Samples came from the ongoing ImmuneRACE study (first 160 participants) plus 1,254 subjects from 6 global collaborators. The sample metadata nearly always contained a de-identified subject ID, COVID-19 status, age in years and sex. HLA class I and class II types, where available, came from metadata supplied by the sample provider rather than from assay-based typing. Summary of the overall study and its limitations: The amount of clinical and demographic metadata varied by source and participant and was provided uncurated.

There are 12 amino acids in the CDR3, from cysteine to phenylalanine inclusive. CDR3 DNA only is kept here, 36 bases in frame from base 1. V loses 4 bases of germline sequence and J loses 5 bases, and the interval between the two ends is 8 bases. Via the germline V gene, CDR1 is SGHTA and CDR2 FQGNSA. Whole blood was collected in K2EDTA tubes by collaborating institutions according to the institutions' own protocols. For TCRbeta analysis, collaborators shipped samples as frozen whole blood, isolated PBMCs, or DNA extracted from either of those sample types. Notes on this clone: The antigen this receptor binds is unknown. Base qualities are missing; no much larger clone stands one base away.

The immunoSEQ Assay, a bias-controlled multiplex PCR, was used to amplify TCRbeta CDR3 regions from genomic DNA. Turning to the authors' computational methods: The number of nucleated cells in each sample was estimated from the amplification of reference gene primers within the assay. To quantify the absolute abundance of each unique TCRbeta CDR3 rearrangement, sequence reads were collapsed and filtered. For each sample, productive Simpson clonality was calculated as the square root of Simpson's diversity index over productive rearrangements. The table comes from immuneACCESS by way of TCRdb, which keeps in-frame sequences with V and J called. Part of the clones is missing from these tables; in studies checked, under half for an unresolved V gene and the rest for unknown reasons. That table supplies the V and J calls and clone size; D and trimming were determined from the DNA. The sample table records 120,000 or so clones; more than 75% of these occur just once. Together, the top ten hold 3% to 4.5% of the sample.

This chain joins TRBV7-2 to TRBJ2-5; a tentative D call is TRBD1 (6 bases match). The sample consisted of peripheral blood. This clonotype was sampled from a woman in her sixties or seventies with acute or convalescent COVID-19. For the CDR3, the sequence is CASSWQGETQYF. The nucleotides are TGTGCCAGCAGCTGGCAGGGGGAGACCCAGTACTTC. The entire variable domain, with the stretches around the CDR3 drawn from the reference TRBV7-2 and TRBJ2-5 proteins, is GAGVSQSPSNKVTEKGKDVELRCDPISGHTALYWYRQSLGQGLEFLIYFQGNSAPDKSGLPSDRFSAERTGGSVSTLTIQRTQQEDSAVYLCASSWQGETQYFGPGTRLLVL.